This T cell receptor (beta chain) stems from a study of blood T cell repertoires in COVID-19. Across the study: From the United States, Italy and Spain came samples of acute and convalescent COVID-19.

This CDR3 contains 13 residues. V lost 1 base and J lost 5; bases outside the gene matches: 0. The table came from immunoSEQ multiplex PCR; TCRdb's copy has only in-frame clones and leaves some out. There are some 50,000 clones in the sample; roughly 85% occur only once, and 15% to 18% lies in the top ten. Sequencing used peripheral blood. This receptor was identified in a human donor in a cohort sampled during active COVID-19. The donor label of this sample is uncertain. This rearrangement joins TRBV12-3 or TRBV12-4 to TRBJ1-2, with 8 bases lining up with TRBD1. The CDR3 nucleotides read TGTGCCAGCAGTTTAGGGACAGGGTATGGCTACACCTTC. Its translation is CASSLGTGYGYTF.